The clone carrying this T cell receptor (beta chain) was seen a handful of times. Antigen unknown. The PCR made use of 60 Vbeta and 13 Jbeta primers. Libraries were prepared by immunoSEQ multiplex PCR; TCRdb keeps only in-frame clonotypes and omits some of them. The sample shows about 180,000 clones, around three quarters of them seen only once. The data stem from a study of cytomegalovirus exposure and HLA in healthy donors. Turning to the study itself: A preliminary data release comprised around 85 million unique TCRs obtained from HLA-typed donors.

Germline assignment: CDR1 SGHNT and CDR2 YENEEA. The CDR3 spans 14 residues. V lost 5 bases and J 12 bases, leaving 19 bases between the germline ends. The study's findings and limits: Three chains tied to CMV proved CMV antigen-specific in vitro.

V is TRBV11-3 and J is TRBJ1-4; D gene unclear. Material: PBMCs. The source is a middle-aged man in good health and CMV-seronegative. The CDR3 is CASSPTGPGRELFF. The CDR3 nucleotides read TGTGCCAGCAGCCCAACCGGGCCCGGGAGAGAACTGTTTTTT.